This T cell receptor beta chain appears in the sequencing data of a study of cytomegalovirus exposure and HLA in healthy donors. Study-wide background: An earlier analysis identified 117 million unique TCR beta sequences in 150 million to 200 million T cells.

PCR employed 60 Vbeta and 13 Jbeta primers. The table came from immunoSEQ multiplex PCR; TCRdb's copy has only in-frame clones and leaves some out. In total, the table holds about 58,000 clones. Germline lookup yields CDR1 SGHRS and CDR2 YFSETQ. CDR3 length: 14 residues. The J segment lost 2 bases and the V segment lost 2 bases, leaving 4 bases of the junction unmatched. Concerning this clone: Its cognate antigen is unknown.

Overall study findings and caveats: Both high specificity and high sensitivity reportedly marked the classifier's diagnosis of cytomegalovirus status. As confirmed in vitro, three CMV-associated chains were specific for CMV antigens.

Sequenced material: PBMCs. V is TRBV5-1 and J is TRBJ2-7, with 7 bases lining up with TRBD1. This clonotype was sampled from a woman between 18 and 29 years old in good health and CMV-seronegative. The CDR3 reads CASSFRDSAYEQYF. For the CDR3, the DNA is TGCGCCAGCAGCTTCCGGGACAGCGCCTACGAGCAGTACTTC.